The 5 T cell receptor beta chains given below trace back to one sample, sequenced in a study of blood T cell repertoires in COVID-19. Clones were sequenced by immunoSEQ multiplex PCR, and TCRdb holds only the in-frame ones, with some missing. The data show about 35,000 clones, roughly 80% seen once. Sequencing used peripheral blood. These receptors were collected from a man aged 55 to 70 in a cohort sampled during active COVID-19.

This clone has only one observation. The chain carries TRBV4-2 and TRBJ2-2; D might be TRBD2 (5 bases). Trimming shortened V by 1 base and J by 4 bases, and 7 bases separated the two germline ends. CDR3 length: 14 amino acids. Germline V gives CDR1 LGHNA, CDR2 YNFKEQ. The CDR3 DNA reads TGTGCCAGCAGCCAAGCCACTAGCACCGGGGAGCTGTTTTTT. Translated: CASSQATSTGELFF.

V usage is TRBV27 and J usage is TRBJ2-7; tentatively, D is TRBD2 (7 bases). V gave up 4 bases and J gave up 1 base, with 20 bases separating them. In germline, CDR1 is MNHEY, CDR2 SMNVEV (reference sequence). The CDR3 covers 17 residues. CDR3 nucleotide sequence: TGTGCCAGCAGTTGGGGGGGGCCCTCAATGGGGTCCTACGAGCAGTACTTC. Translation: CASSWGGPSMGSYEQYF.

This chain connects TRBV7-9 to TRBJ2-3; D is ambiguous. Trimming pared 5 bases from V and 2 bases from J, leaving 14 bases between. Germline CDR1 reads SEHNR; CDR2 reads FQNEAQ (reference sequence). The CDR3 runs 15 residues. The chain's CDR3 is CASSPGLANTDTQYF. CDR3 coding DNA: TGTGCCAGCAGCCCCGGTTTAGCTAACACAGATACGCAGTATTTT.

CDR3: CASSLWTGYTGELFF. The CDR3 DNA reads as TGTGCCAGCAGCCTCTGGACAGGCTACACCGGGGAGCTGTTTTTT. The rearrangement uses TRBV3-1 (or the pseudogene TRBV3-2) and TRBJ2-2; 7 bases map to TRBD1. With V trimmed by 4 bases and J by 3 bases, 5 bases remained unmatched. In germline, CDR1 is LGHDT, CDR2 YNNKEL (reference sequence). This CDR3 is built from 15 residues.

This clone appeared a few times. This chain connects TRBV24-1 to TRBJ2-7; TRBD1 matches 9 bases. V lost 3 bases to trimming and J lost 3 bases; unmatched junction nucleotides: 11. The germline gives CDR1 KGHDR, CDR2 SFDVKD. The CDR3 spans 17 residues. CDR3 DNA: TGTGCCACCAGTGATCTGAAGAACCGGGACAGGGTCTACGAGCAGTACTTC. Translating it yields CATSDLKNRDRVYEQYF.